This T cell receptor (beta chain) was obtained from a study of Ad26.COV2.S vaccination and SARS-CoV-2 variants. Study-level results: Breadth of non-spike TCRs did not differ between vaccinees and placebo recipients. Spike-specific responses of CD8+ and CD4+ T cells were reported to display substantial breadth after vaccination.

Treatment denoted: about 20 received Ad26.COV2.S at low or high dose, single or two shots; about 5 received placebo; per-sample allocation not given. Sampling occurred on day 63 after the first vaccine or placebo injection. The administered vaccine (an Ad26 vector) expressed Wuhan-strain SARS-CoV-2 spike. Sequenced by immunoSEQ multiplex PCR; TCRdb stores in-frame clones only, minus some. The sample contains hundreds of thousands of clones, around 90% of which appear only once. The CDR3 totals 12 residues. The V and J ends lost 3 bases and 1 base respectively, with 3 bases between them. Germline loops: CDR1 SNHLY, CDR2 FYNNEI. Regarding this clone: What it recognizes is unknown. Distinct nucleotide sequences in the sample also encode this CDR3.

Sequenced material: peripheral blood, taken in a trial of Ad26.COV2.S vaccine versus placebo. This TCR derives from a person aged 18 to 65 who received the Ad26.COV2.S COVID-19 vaccine or a placebo. The V and J genes are TRBV2 and TRBJ1-1; D not resolved. The CDR3 sequence is CASSDSNTEAFF. CDR3 nucleotides: TGTGCCAGCAGTGATTCGAACACTGAAGCTTTCTTT.